The present T cell receptor beta chain was sequenced within a study of blood T cells in healthy people across ages. Study-wide results and caveats: There were more naive CD4+ cells and higher diversity in long-lived donors than in aged donors.

The CDR3 extends over 15 amino acids. V lost 6 bases and J lost 3; bases outside the gene matches: 9. CDR1 is SQVTM and CDR2 is ANQGSEA in the germline V gene. About this clonotype itself: Its antigen is undetermined.

A second PCR of about 6 to 12 cycles used a sample-barcoded 5' primer and a J-beta primer mix. TCRdb re-analysed the 5' RACE reads in MiXCR, keeping a single row per CDR3 protein. The sample lists more than 650,000 distinct CDR3 sequences, roughly 24% occurring once. These data were likewise used in another study, on T cells of mothers and their children. That report notes: A second PCR was performed with the M1S primer. This primer added sample barcodes and 2-4 random nucleotides. Normalized overlap was always slightly, never significantly, higher in related than unrelated mother-child pairs. Detection of persistent microchimeric T cell clones did not occur.

Sequenced: blood. This receptor was taken from a boy under 18 in good health. This sequence joins TRBV29-1 and TRBJ2-1; 9 nucleotides align to TRBD1. CDR3 residues: CSVLPGQGNYNEQFF. Written as DNA, the CDR3 is TGCAGCGTCTTACCGGGACAGGGAAACTACAATGAGCAGTTCTTC.